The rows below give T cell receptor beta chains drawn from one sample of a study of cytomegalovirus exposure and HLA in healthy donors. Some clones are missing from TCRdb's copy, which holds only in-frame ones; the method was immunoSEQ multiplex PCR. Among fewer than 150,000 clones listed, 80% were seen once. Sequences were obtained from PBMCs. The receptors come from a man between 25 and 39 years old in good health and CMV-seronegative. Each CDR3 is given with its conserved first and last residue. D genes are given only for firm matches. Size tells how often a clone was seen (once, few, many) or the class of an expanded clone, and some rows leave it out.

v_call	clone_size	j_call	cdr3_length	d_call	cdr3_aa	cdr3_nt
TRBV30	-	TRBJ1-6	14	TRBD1	CAWSVGQGGSPLHF	TGTGCCTGGAGTGTCGGTCAGGGGGGTTCACCCCTCCACTTT
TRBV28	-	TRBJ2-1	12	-	CASSLTSNEQFF	TGTGCCAGCAGTTTGACTAGCAATGAGCAGTTCTTC
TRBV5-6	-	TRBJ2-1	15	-	CASSPWVTRRNEQFF	TGTGCCAGCAGTCCGTGGGTCACGAGGAGGAATGAGCAGTTCTTC
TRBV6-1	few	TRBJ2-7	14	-	CASVRGPLGDEQYF	TGTGCCAGCGTCCGCGGGCCCCTTGGAGACGAGCAGTACTTC
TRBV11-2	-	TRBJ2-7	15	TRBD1	CASSLVTGGGYEQYF	TGTGCCAGCAGCTTAGTCACAGGGGGCGGCTACGAGCAGTACTTC
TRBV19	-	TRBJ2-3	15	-	CASSIAGASTDTQYF	TGTGCCAGTAGTATTGCCGGAGCTAGCACAGATACGCAGTATTTT
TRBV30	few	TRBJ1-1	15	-	CAWSVRGLLGTEAFF	TGTGCCTGGAGTGTAAGGGGACTACTGGGCACTGAAGCTTTCTTT
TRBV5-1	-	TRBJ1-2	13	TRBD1	CASSRWTGYGYTF	TGCGCCAGCAGCCGGTGGACAGGCTATGGCTACACCTTC
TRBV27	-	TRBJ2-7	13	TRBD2	CASAAGISYEQYF	TGTGCCAGCGCAGCGGGGATCTCCTACGAGCAGTACTTC
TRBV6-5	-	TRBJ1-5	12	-	CASTPGGEPQHF	TGTGCCAGCACCCCAGGCGGGGAGCCCCAGCATTTT
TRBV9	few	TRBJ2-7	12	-	CASSVVTGEQYF	TGTGCCAGCAGCGTAGTAACAGGGGAGCAGTACTTC
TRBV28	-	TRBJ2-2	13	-	CASSFDGTGELFF	TGTGCCAGCAGTTTCGACGGGACCGGGGAGCTGTTTTTT
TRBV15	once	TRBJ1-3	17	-	CATSRDWANPRGNTIYF	TGTGCCACCAGCAGAGATTGGGCAAATCCCAGGGGAAACACCATATATTTT
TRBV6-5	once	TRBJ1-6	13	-	CASSYSNFSPLHF	TGTGCCAGCAGTTACTCTAACTTTTCACCCCTCCACTTT
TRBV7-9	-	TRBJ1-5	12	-	CASSQSNQPQHF	TGTGCCAGCAGCCAGAGCAATCAGCCCCAGCATTTT
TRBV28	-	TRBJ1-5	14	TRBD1	CASSQGTGNQPQHF	TGTGCCAGCAGTCAGGGGACAGGGAATCAGCCCCAGCATTTT